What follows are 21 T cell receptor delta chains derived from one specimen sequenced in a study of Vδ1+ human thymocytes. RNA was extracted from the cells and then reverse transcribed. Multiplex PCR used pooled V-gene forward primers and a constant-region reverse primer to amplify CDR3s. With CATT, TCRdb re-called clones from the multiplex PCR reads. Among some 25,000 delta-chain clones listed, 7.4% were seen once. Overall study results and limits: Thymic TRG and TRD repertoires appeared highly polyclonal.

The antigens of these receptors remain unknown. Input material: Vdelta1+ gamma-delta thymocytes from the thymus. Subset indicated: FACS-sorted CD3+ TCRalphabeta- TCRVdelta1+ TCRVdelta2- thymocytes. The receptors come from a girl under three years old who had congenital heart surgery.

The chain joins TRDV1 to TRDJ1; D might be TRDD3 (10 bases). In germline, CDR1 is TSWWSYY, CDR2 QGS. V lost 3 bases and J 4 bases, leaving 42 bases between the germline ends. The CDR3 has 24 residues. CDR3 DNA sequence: TGTGCTCTTGGGGATTGGCCTTCCTACAAGCTCGCGTTGACTGGGGGATGTAGGGGCGATAAACTCATCTTT. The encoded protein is CALGDWPSYKLALTGGCRGDKLIF.

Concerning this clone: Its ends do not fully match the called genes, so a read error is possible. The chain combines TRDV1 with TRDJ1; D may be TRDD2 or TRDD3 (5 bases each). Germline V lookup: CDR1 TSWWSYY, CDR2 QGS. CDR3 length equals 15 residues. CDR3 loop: CALGELPTNTDKLIF. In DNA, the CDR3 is TGCGCTCTTGGGGAACTACCTACCAACACCGATAAACTCATCTTT.

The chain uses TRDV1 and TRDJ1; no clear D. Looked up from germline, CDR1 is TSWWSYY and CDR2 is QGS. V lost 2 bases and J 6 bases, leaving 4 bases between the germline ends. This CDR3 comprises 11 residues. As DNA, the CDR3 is TGTGCTCTTGGGGAATATTATAAACTCATCTTT. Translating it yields CALGEYYKLIF.

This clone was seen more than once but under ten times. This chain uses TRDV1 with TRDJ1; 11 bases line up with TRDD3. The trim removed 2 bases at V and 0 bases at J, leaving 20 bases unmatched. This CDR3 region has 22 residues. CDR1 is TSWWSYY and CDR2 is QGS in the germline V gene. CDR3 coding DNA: TGTGCTCTTGGGGAAACCCTATTGCGGCGGCCTGGGGGATACCGGTACACCGATAAACTCATCTTT. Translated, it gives CALGETLLRRPGGYRYTDKLIF.

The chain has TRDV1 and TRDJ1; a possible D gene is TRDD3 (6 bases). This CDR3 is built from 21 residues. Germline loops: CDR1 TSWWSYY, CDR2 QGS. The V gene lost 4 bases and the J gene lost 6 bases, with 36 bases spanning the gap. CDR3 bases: TGTGCTCTTGGGGGGTCCGCGCCGGGTTGGAAGACGAAAACTGGGAGCCATAAACTCATCTTT. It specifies CALGGSAPGWKTKTGSHKLIF.

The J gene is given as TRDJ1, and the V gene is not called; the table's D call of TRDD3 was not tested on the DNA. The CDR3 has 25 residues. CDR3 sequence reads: CALGELIPSSLVLGILPRGTDKLIF. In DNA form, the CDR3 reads TGTGCTCTTGGGGAGCTTATCCCTTCCTCCCTAGTACTGGGGATTCTTCCACGGGGCACCGATAAACTCATCTTT.

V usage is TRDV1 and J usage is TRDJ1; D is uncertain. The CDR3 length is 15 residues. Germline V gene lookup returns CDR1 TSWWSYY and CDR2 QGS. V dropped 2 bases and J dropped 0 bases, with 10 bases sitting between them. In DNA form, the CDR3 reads TGTGCTCTTGGGGAAACGAGGGACTACACCGATAAACTCATCTTT. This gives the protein CALGETRDYTDKLIF.

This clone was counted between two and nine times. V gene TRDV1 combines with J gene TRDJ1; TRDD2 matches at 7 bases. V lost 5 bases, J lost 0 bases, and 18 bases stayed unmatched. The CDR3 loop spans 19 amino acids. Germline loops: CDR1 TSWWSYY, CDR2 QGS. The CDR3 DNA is TGTGCTCTTGGGCCCCTTTCCTACTACCGGATTCGACACACCGATAAACTCATCTTT. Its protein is CALGPLSYYRIRHTDKLIF.

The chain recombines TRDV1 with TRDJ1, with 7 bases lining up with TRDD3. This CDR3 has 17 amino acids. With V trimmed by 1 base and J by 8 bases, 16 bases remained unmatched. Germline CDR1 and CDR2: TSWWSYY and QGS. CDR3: CALGEQPTGDRRQKLIF. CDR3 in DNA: TGTGCTCTTGGGGAACAGCCTACTGGGGATCGGCGCCAGAAACTCATCTTT.

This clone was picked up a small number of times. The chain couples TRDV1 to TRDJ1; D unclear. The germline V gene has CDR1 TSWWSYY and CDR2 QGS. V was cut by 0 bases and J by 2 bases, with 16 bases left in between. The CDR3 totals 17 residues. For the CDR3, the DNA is TGTGCTCTTGGGGAACTAGACCCTAAACCGGGGACCGATAAACTCATCTTT. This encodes CALGELDPKPGTDKLIF.

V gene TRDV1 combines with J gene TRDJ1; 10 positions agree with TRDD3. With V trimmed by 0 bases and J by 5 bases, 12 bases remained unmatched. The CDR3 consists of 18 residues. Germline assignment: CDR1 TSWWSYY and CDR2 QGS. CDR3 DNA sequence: TGTGCTCTTGGGGAACTGGCCGTACTGGGGGATTCTGGGGATAAACTCATCTTT. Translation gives CALGELAVLGDSGDKLIF.

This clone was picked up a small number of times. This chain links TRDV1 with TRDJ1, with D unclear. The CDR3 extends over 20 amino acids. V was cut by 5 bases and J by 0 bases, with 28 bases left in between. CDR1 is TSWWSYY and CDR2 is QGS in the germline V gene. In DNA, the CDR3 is TGTGCTCTTGGGACCCAGCCTGAGATCCGCCGTTTACTGTACACCGATAAACTCATCTTT. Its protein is CALGTQPEIRRLLYTDKLIF.

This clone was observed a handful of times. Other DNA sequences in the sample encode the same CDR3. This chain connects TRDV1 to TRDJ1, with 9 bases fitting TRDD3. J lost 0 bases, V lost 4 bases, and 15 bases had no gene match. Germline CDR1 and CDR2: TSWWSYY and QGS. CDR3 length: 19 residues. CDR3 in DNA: TGTGCTCTTGGGGTCCTGAACCGGGGATACGGCACGTACACCGATAAACTCATCTTT. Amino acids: CALGVLNRGYGTYTDKLIF.

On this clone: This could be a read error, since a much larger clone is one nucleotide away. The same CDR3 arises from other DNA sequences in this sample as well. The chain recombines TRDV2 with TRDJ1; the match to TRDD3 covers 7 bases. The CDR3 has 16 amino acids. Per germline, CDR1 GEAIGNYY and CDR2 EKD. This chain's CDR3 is CACDLRNWGPTDKLIF. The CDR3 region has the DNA TGTGCCTGTGACCTCCGTAACTGGGGACCCACCGATAAACTTATCTTT.

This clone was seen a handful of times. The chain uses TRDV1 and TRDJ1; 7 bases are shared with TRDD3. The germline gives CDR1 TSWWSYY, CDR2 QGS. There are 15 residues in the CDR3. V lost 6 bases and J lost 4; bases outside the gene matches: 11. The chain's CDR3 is CALGYGDSDGDKLIF. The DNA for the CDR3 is TGTGCTCTTGGTTATGGGGATAGTGATGGCGATAAACTCATCTTT.

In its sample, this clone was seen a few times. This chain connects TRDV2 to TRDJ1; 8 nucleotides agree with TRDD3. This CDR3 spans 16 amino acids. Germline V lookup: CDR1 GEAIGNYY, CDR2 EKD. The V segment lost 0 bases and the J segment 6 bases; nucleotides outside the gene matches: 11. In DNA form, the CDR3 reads TGTGCCTGTGACACCAGTCTGGGGGAGCCCCCCAATAAACTCATCTTT. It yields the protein CACDTSLGEPPNKLIF.

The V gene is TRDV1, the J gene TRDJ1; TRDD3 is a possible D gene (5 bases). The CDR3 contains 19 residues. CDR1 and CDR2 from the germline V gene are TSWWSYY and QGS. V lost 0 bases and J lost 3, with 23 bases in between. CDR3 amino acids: CALGELNYHAGHGSDKLIF. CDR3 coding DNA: TGTGCTCTTGGGGAACTGAACTACCATGCTGGGCACGGCTCCGATAAACTCATCTTT.

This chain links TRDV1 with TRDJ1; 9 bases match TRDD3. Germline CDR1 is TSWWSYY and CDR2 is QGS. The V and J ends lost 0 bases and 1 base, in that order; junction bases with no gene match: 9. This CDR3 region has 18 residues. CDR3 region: CALGELRPTGGSTDKLIF. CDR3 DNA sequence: TGTGCTCTTGGGGAACTACGCCCTACTGGGGGAAGCACCGATAAACTCATCTTT.

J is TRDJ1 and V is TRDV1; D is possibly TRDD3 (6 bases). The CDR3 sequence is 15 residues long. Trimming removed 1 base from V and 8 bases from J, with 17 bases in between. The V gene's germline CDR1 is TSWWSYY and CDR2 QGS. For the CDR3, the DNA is TGTGCTCTTGGGGAACCGAAGGGGATCAATCGAAAACTCATCTTT. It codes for CALGEPKGINRKLIF.

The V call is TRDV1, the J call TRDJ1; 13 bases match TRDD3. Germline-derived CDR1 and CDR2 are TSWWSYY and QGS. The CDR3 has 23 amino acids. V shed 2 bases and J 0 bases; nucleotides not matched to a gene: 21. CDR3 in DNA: TGTGCTCTTGGGGAATTTCGTTCCTACCACTACTTACTGGGGGATACGCACACCGATAAACTCATCTTT. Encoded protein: CALGEFRSYHYLLGDTHTDKLIF.

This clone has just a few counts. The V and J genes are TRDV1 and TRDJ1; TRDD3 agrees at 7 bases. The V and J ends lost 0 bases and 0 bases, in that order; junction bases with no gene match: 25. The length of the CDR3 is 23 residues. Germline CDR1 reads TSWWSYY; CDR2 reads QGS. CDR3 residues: CALGELLHTSGILGPTYTDKLIF. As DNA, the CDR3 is TGTGCTCTTGGGGAACTCCTGCACACCTCAGGGATACTGGGGCCCACGTACACCGATAAACTCATCTTT.